This passage covers 10 T cell receptor beta chains from one sample sequenced in a study of CD4 and CD8 cells across lung adenocarcinoma regions. TCRdb processed the PCR reads anew with MiXCR; each CDR3 protein has one entry. Of some 25,000 distinct CDR3 sequences detected, about 50% appear once; the ten largest clones hold about half. The specimen was CD8+ T cells from the center of a lung tumor. These receptors originate from a male donor with lung adenocarcinoma. The CD4 and CD8 labels of this study may be unreliable.

This clonotype was detected many times. Here the CDR3 reads CASSLEPSSSTYF. Here the CDR3 DNA reads TGTGCCAGCAGCTTAGAACCCTCTTCTTCAACGTATTTT. The chain links TRBV11-2 to TRBJ2-3; D not certain. The CDR3 extends over 13 amino acids. V was clipped by 0 bases and J by 14 bases, with 15 bases between them. The germline V gene encodes CDR1 SGHAT and CDR2 FQNNGV.

The V gene is TRBV6-1, the J gene TRBJ2-7, with 10 bases matching TRBD1. The junction had 3 bases not matched to a gene; V was cut back by 4 bases and J by 0 bases. Per the germline V gene, CDR1 is MNHNS and CDR2 is SASEGT. This CDR3 is 15 amino acids long. This CDR3 reads CASSGTGGPSYEQYF. The DNA for the CDR3 is TGTGCCAGCAGTGGGACAGGGGGTCCCTCCTACGAGCAGTACTTC.

For this clonotype: At one boundary the junction diverges from the germline segment, which might be a read error. The chain links TRBV6-1 to TRBJ2-3; 7 bases map to TRBD2. Germline V lookup: CDR1 MNHNS, CDR2 SASEGT. This CDR3 is 13 amino acids long. CDR3 in DNA: TGTGGCAGCGGGGTCGGGGGAACAGAGACGCAGTATTTT. Translating it yields CGSGVGGTETQYF.

V is TRBV6-1 and J is TRBJ2-1, with D possibly matching TRBD2 (6 bases). V lost 2 bases to trimming and J lost 6 bases, with 17 bases between them. Per germline, CDR1 MNHNS and CDR2 SASEGT. CDR3 size: 16 residues. This chain's CDR3 is CASSETWMCGTNEQFF. The CDR3 coding sequence is TGTGCCAGCAGTGAAACGTGGATGTGCGGGACCAATGAGCAGTTCTTC.

About this clonotype: The junction does not match germline at one end; this may be a read error. The CDR3 nucleotides read TGTGCCAGCATCACGGAGGTGTGGGCCACAGATACTCAGTACTTT. Its protein is CASITEVWATDTQYF. The chain combines TRBV6-1 with TRBJ2-3, with a weak D call TRBD2 (5 bases). The V gene's germline CDR1 is MNHNS and CDR2 SASEGT. The length of the CDR3 is 15 residues.

This chain uses TRBV4-2 with TRBJ2-1; D gene unclear. The CDR3 spans 15 residues. Germline loops: CDR1 LGHNA, CDR2 YNFKEQ. V was clipped by 0 bases and J by 6 bases, with 12 bases between them. The CDR3 loop is CASSQDSIEGNEQFF. The CDR3, as DNA: TGTGCCAGCAGCCAAGATTCCATAGAAGGCAATGAGCAGTTCTTC.

The table lists this clonotype with many counts. The chain has TRBV6-2 or TRBV6-3 and TRBJ1-2, with 7 bases that match TRBD1. The CDR3 is 14 residues long. V lost 5 bases and J lost 4; bases outside the gene matches: 7. Looked up from germline, CDR1 is MNHEY and CDR2 is SVGEGT. CDR3 in amino acids: CASSQGGRTYGYTF. The CDR3 DNA follows: TGTGCCAGCAGTCAAGGGGGCAGGACCTATGGCTACACCTTC.

DNA of the CDR3: TGCGCCAGCAGACTAGGACAGCCTGGAGGAAACACCATATATTTT. Protein: CASRLGQPGGNTIYF. The rearrangement links TRBV5-1 to TRBJ1-3; D might be TRBD1 (6 bases). Germline CDR1 reads SGHRS; CDR2 reads YFSETQ. Trimming removed 5 bases at V and 4 bases at J, with 16 bases between. There are 15 residues in the CDR3.

The chain carries TRBV12-3 or TRBV12-4 and TRBJ2-4, with 7 positions matching TRBD2. The length of the CDR3 is 14 residues. The trim removed 7 bases at V and 3 bases at J, leaving 6 bases unmatched. CDR3 nucleotide sequence: TGTGCCAGCACCCTGGGAGGGAGCAAAAACATTCAGTACTTC. Translating it yields CASTLGGSKNIQYF.

This clonotype was detected once. At one boundary the junction diverges from the germline segment, which might be a read error. The V call is TRBV6-5, the J call TRBJ2-3; D may be TRBD2 (5 bases). The CDR3 runs to 16 residues. Looked up from germline, CDR1 is MNHEY and CDR2 is SVGAGI. The chain's CDR3 is CASGCSAGVDTETQYF. The CDR3 coding sequence is TGTGCCAGCGGGTGCTCGGCGGGCGTCGACACAGAGACGCAGTATTTT.